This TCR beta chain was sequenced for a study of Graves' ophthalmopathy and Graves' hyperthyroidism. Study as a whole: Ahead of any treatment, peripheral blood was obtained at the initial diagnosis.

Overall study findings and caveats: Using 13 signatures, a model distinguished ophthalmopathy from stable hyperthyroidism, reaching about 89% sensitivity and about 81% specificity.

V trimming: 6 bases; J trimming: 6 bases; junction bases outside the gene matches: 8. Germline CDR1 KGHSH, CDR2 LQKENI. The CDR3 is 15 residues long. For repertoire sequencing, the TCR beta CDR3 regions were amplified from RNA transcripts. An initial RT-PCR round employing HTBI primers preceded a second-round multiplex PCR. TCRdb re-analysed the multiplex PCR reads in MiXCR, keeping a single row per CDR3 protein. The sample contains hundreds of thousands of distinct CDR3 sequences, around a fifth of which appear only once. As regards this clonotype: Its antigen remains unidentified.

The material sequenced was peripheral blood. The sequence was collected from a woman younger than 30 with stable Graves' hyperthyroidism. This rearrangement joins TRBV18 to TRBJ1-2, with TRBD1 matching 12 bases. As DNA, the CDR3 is TGTGCCAGCTCTCTCCCAGGGACAGGGGGCGATGGCTACACCTTC. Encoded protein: CASSLPGTGGDGYTF.